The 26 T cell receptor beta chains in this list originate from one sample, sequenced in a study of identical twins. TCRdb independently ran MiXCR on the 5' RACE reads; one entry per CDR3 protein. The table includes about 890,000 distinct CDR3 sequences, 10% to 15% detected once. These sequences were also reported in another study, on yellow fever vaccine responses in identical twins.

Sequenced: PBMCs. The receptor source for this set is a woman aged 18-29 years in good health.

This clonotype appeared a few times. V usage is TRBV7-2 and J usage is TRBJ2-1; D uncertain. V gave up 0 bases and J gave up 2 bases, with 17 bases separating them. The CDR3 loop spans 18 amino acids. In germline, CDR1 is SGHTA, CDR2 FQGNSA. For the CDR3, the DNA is TGTGCCAGCAGCTTAGCGTCGGCTGCGGCCCTAGCCTACAATGAGCAGTTCTTC. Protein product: CASSLASAAALAYNEQFF. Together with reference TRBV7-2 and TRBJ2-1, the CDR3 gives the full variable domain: GAGVSQSPSNKVTEKGKDVELRCDPISGHTALYWYRQSLGQGLEFLIYFQGNSAPDKSGLPSDRFSAERTGGSVSTLTIQRTQQEDSAVYLCASSLASAAALAYNEQFFGPGTRLTVL.

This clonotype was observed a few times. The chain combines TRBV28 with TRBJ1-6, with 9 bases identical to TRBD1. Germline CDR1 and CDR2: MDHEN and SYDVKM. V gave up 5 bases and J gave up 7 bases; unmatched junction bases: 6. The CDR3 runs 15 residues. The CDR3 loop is CASSTQGAWNSPLHF. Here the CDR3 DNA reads TGTGCCAGCAGTACACAGGGGGCCTGGAATTCACCCCTCCACTTT. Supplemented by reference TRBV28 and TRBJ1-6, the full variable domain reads DVKVTQSSRYLVKRTGEKVFLECVQDMDHENMFWYRQDPGLGLRLIYFSYDVKMKEKGDIPEGYSVSREKKERFSLILESASTNQTSMYLCASSTQGAWNSPLHFGNGTRLTVT.

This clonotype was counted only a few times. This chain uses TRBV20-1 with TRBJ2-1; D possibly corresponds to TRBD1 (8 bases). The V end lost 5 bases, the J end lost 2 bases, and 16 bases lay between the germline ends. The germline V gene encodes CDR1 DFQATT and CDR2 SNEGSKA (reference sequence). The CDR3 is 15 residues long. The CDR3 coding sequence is TGCAGTGCTCCCGAACAGGGGGGGACCTACAATGAGCAGTTCTTC. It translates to CSAPEQGGTYNEQFF.

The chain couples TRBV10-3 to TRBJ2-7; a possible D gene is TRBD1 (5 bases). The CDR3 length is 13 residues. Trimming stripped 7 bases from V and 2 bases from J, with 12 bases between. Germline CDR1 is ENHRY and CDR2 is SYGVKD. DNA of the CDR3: TGTGCCATCACCACAGGTCCTGCCTACGAGCAGTACTTC. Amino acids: CAITTGPAYEQYF.

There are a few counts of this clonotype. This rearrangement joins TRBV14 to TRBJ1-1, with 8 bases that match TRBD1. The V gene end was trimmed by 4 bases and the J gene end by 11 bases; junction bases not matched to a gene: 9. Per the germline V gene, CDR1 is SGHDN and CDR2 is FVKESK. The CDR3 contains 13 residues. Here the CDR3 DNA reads TGTGCCAGCAGCCCTGGACAGGGCCTCGCGGCTTTCTTT. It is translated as CASSPGQGLAAFF.

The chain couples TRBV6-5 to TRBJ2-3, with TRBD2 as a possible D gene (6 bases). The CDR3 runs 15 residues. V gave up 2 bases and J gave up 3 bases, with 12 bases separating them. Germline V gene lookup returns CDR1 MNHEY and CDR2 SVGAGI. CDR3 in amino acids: CASSYPGSGTDTQYF. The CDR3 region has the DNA TGTGCCAGCAGTTACCCCGGGAGTGGTACAGATACGCAGTATTTT.

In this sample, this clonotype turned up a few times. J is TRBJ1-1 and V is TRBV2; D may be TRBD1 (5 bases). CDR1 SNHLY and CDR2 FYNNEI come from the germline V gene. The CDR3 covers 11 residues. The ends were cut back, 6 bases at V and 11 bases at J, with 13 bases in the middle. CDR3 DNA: TGTGCCAGCAGCACAGACAGTCCCGCTTTCTTT. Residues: CASSTDSPAFF.

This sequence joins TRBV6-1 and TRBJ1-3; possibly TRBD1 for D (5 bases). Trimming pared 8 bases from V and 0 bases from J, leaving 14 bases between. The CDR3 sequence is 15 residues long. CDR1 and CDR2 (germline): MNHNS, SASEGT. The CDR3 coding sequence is TGTGCCAGCCCCCTGGGCAGGGTCTCTGGAAACACCATATATTTT. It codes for CASPLGRVSGNTIYF.

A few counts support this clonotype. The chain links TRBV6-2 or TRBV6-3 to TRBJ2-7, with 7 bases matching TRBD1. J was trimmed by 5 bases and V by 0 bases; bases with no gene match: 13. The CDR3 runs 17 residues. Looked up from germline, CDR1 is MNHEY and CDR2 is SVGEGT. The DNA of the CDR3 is TGTGCCAGCAGTTACTCACTTTTACTACAGGGGATAGACGAGCAGTACGTC. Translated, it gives CASSYSLLLQGIDEQYV.

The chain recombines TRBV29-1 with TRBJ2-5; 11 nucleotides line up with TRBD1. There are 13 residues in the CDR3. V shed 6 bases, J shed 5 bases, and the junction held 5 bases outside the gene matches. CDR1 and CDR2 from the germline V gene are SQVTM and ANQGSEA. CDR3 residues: CSVKDRGLETQYF. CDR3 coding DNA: TGCAGCGTAAAGGACAGGGGGCTGGAGACCCAGTACTTC.

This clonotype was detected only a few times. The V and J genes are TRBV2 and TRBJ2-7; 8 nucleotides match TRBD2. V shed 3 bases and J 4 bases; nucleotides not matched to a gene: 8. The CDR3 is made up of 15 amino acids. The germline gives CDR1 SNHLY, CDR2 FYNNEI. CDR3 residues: CASSDSGKITYEQYF. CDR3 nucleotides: TGTGCCAGCAGTGATAGCGGGAAAATTACTTACGAGCAGTACTTC. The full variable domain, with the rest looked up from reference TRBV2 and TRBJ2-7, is EPEVTQTPSHQVTQMGQEVILRCVPISNHLYFYWYRQILGQKVEFLVSFYNNEISEKSEIFDDQFSVERPDGSNFTLKIRSTKLEDSAMYFCASSDSGKITYEQYFGPGTRLTVT.

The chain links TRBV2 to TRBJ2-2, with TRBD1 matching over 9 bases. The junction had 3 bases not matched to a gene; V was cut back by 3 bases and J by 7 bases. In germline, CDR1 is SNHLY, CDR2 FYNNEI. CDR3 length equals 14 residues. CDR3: CASSEDRGNGELFF. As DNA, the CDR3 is TGTGCCAGCAGTGAGGACAGGGGCAACGGGGAGCTGTTTTTT.

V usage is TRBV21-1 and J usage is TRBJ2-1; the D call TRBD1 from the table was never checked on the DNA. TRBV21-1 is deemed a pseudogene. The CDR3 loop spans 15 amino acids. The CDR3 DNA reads TGTGCCAGCAGCAAAGCCCAGGGTAGCGCCAATGAGCAGTTCTTC. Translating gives CASSKAQGSANEQFF.

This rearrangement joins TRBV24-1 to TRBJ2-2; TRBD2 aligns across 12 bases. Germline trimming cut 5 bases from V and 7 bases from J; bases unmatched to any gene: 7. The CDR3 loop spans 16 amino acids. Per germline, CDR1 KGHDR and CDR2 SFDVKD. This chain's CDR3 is CATSGLAGGPGGELFF. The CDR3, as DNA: TGTGCCACCAGTGGCCTAGCGGGAGGGCCTGGCGGGGAGCTGTTTTTT.

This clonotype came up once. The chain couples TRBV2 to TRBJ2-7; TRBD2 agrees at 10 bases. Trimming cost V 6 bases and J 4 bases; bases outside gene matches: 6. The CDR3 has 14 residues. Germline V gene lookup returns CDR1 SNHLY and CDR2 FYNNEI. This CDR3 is CASSLAGDRYEQYF. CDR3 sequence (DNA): TGTGCCAGCAGCCTAGCGGGAGACAGGTACGAGCAGTACTTC.

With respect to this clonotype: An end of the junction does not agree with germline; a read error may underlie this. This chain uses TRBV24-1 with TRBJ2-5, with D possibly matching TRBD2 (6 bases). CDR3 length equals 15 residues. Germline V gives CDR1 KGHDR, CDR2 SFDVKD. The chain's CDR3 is CVGEARGGGGETQYF. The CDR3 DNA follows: TGCGTCGGGGAGGCGCGGGGAGGAGGCGGGGAGACCCAGTACTTC.

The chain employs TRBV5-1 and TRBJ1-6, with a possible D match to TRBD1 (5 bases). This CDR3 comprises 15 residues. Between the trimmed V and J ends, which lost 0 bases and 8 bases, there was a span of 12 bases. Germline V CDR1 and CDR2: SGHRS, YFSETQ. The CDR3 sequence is CASSLAGREYSPLHF. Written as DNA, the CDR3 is TGCGCCAGCAGCTTGGCCGGCAGGGAGTATTCACCCCTCCACTTT.

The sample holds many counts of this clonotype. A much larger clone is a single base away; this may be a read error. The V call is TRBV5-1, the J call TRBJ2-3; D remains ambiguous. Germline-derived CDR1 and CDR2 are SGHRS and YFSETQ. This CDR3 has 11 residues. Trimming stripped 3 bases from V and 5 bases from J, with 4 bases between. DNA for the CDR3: TGCGCCAGCAGCTCGGAAGATACGCAGTATTTT. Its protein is CASSSEDTQYF.

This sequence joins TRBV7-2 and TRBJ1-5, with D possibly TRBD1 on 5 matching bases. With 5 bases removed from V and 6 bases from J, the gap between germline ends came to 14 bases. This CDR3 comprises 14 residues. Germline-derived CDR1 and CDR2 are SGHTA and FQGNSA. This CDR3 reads CASSNLPGVQPQHF. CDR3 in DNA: TGTGCCAGCAGCAACCTACCGGGGGTTCAGCCCCAGCATTTT.

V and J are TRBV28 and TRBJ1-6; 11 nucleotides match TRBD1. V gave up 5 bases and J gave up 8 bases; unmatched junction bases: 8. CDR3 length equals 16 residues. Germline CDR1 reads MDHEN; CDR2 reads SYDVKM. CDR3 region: CASSPTMGQGDSPLHF. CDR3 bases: TGTGCCAGCAGTCCGACCATGGGACAGGGGGATTCACCCCTCCACTTT.

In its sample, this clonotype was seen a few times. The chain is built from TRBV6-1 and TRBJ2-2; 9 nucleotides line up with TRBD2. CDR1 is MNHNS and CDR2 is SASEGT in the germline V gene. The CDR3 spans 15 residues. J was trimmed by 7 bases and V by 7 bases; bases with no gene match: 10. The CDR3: CASTYRTSAGGELFF. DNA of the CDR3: TGTGCCAGCACCTATCGGACTAGCGCAGGCGGGGAGCTGTTTTTT.

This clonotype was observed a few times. The CDR3 here is CASSGQGATGANVLTF. CDR3 nucleotides: TGTGCCAGCAGTGGACAGGGGGCTACTGGGGCCAACGTCCTGACTTTC. The rearrangement joins TRBV25-1 to TRBJ2-6; 10 bases are a match to TRBD1. The CDR3 contains 16 residues. Germline CDR1 is MGHDK and CDR2 is SYGVNS. V trimming: 4 bases; J trimming: 2 bases; junction bases outside the gene matches: 2.

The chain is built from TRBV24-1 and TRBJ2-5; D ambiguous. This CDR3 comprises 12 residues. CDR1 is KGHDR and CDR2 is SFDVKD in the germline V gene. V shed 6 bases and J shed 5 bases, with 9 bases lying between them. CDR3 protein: CATSRPGETQYF. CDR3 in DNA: TGTGCCACCAGTCGACCCGGGGAGACCCAGTACTTC.

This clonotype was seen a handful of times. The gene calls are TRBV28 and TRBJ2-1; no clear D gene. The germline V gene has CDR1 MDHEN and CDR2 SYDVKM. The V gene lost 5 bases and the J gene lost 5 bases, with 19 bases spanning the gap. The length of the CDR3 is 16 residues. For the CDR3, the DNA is TGTGCCAGCAGTCCGAAACTTCGGCTTTTGAACAATGAGCAGTTCTTC. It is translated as CASSPKLRLLNNEQFF.

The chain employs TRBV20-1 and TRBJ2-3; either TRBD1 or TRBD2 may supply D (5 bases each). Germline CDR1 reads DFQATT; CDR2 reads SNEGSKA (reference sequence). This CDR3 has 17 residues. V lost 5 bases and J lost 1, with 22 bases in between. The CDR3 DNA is TGCAGTGCTCGATCCCCCGGGACCGCGGGCGGCACAGATACGCAGTATTTT. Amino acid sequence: CSARSPGTAGGTDTQYF.

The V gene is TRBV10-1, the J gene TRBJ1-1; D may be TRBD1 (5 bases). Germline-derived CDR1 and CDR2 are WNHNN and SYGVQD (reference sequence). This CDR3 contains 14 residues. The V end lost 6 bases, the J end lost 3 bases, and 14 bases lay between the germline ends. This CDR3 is CASSLMEGDTEAFF. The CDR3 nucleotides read TGCGCCAGCAGCCTTATGGAAGGGGACACTGAAGCTTTCTTT.